One sample yielded the 17 T cell receptor beta chains listed below, sequenced in a study of blood T cells in healthy people across ages. Primers used in a second PCR of roughly 6 to 11 cycles were a sample-barcoded 5' primer and a J-beta primer mix. TCRdb redid the calling of the 5' RACE reads with MiXCR, one entry per CDR3 protein. The data hold 700,000 or so distinct CDR3 sequences, with 35% to 50% observed a single time. The sample was blood. The receptors stem from a man older than 75 in good health.

V usage is TRBV20-1 and J usage is TRBJ1-5, with D tentatively TRBD1 (5 bases). The V gene's germline CDR1 is DFQATT and CDR2 SNEGSKA (reference sequence). The V end was cut by 6 bases, the J end by 0 bases, with 15 bases between. The CDR3 length is 15 residues. CDR3 DNA: TGCAGTGCCACCCGGACACCTTATAGCAATCAGCCCCAGCATTTT. Its translation is CSATRTPYSNQPQHF.

For this clonotype: At one end, the junction sequence differs from germline, possibly due to a read error. This rearrangement joins TRBV6-2 or TRBV6-3 to TRBJ2-5, with 8 bases lining up with TRBD1. The V gene's germline CDR1 is MNHEY and CDR2 SVGEGT. The CDR3 is made up of 14 amino acids. The CDR3 nucleotides read TGTGCCAGCCTCGGAGCCAGGGGGCTTGAGACCCTGTACTTC. It yields the protein CASLGARGLETLYF.

The table lists this clonotype with a few counts. The chain links TRBV7-8 to TRBJ1-2, with D possibly matching TRBD1 (6 bases). CDR1 is SGHVS, CDR2 FQNEAQ, per germline. The ends were cut back, 2 bases at V and 5 bases at J, with 12 bases in the middle. The CDR3 has 14 residues. The CDR3 here is CASSLRAGAYGYTF. The CDR3 region has the DNA TGTGCCAGCAGCTTAAGAGCAGGGGCTTATGGCTACACCTTC.

Comment on this clonotype: A read error may explain this, as a much larger clone is one base away. The chain employs TRBV12-3 or TRBV12-4 and TRBJ2-3, with D tentatively TRBD1 or TRBD2 (5 bases each). V was trimmed by 3 bases and J by 1 base, leaving 11 bases between them. This CDR3 comprises 15 residues. This chain's CDR3 is CASSLGRDRTDTQYF. As DNA, the CDR3 is TGTGCCAGCAGTTTGGGACGAGACCGCACAGATACGCAGTATTTT.

This clonotype was observed a few times. The rearrangement uses TRBV13 and TRBJ1-1; TRBD1 might be the D (5 bases). The V end was cut by 9 bases, the J end by 5 bases, with 16 bases between. Germline V lookup: CDR1 PRHDT, CDR2 FYEKMQ (reference sequence). This CDR3 has 13 amino acids. CDR3 nucleotides: TGTGCCAGTCAAAATGATAGGGGAACTGAAGCTTTCTTT. Translating gives CASQNDRGTEAFF.

This clonotype occurred once. This CDR3 reads CSVPSNTEAFF. As DNA, the CDR3 is TGCAGCGTACCCTCAAACACTGAAGCTTTCTTT. The rearrangement joins TRBV20-1 to TRBJ1-1; D ambiguous. The germline CDR1 and CDR2 sequences are DFQATT and SNEGSKA (reference sequence). The CDR3 contains 11 residues.

The chain links TRBV28 to TRBJ2-5; TRBD2 aligns across 9 bases. The CDR3 is 14 amino acids. J was trimmed by 2 bases and V by 7 bases; bases with no gene match: 5. The V gene's germline CDR1 is MDHEN and CDR2 SYDVKM. The DNA for the CDR3 is TGTGCCAGCAACAAGCGGGAGGATCAAGAGACCCAGTACTTC. This sequence encodes CASNKREDQETQYF.

A single count supports this clonotype. The CDR3 loop is CASSVAPSTASYEQYF. CDR3 in DNA: TGTGCCAGCAGCGTAGCGCCTTCGACAGCCTCCTACGAGCAGTACTTC. The rearrangement uses TRBV9 and TRBJ2-7; D is possibly TRBD1 (5 bases). Germline CDR1 SGDLS, CDR2 YYNGEE. V was shortened by 0 bases and J by 0 bases, with 13 bases between the two germline ends. CDR3 length: 16 amino acids.

This clonotype was detected ten times or more. This rearrangement joins TRBV20-1 to TRBJ2-3, with 12 bases that match TRBD2. Losses at the gene ends were 6 bases for V and 6 bases for J; bases not matched to a gene: 7. The CDR3 extends over 14 amino acids. Per the germline V gene, CDR1 is DFQATT and CDR2 is SNEGSKA (reference sequence). CDR3 in amino acids: CSAPLAGGPDTQYF. CDR3 nucleotides: TGCAGTGCACCTCTAGCGGGGGGGCCCGATACGCAGTATTTT.

This clonotype occurred a few times. The CDR3 reads CASSVEPDGYGYTF. The CDR3 DNA reads as TGTGCCAGCAGCGTAGAACCGGACGGCTATGGCTACACCTTC. V is TRBV9 and J is TRBJ1-2; D is unclear. Germline V gives CDR1 SGDLS, CDR2 YYNGEE. The CDR3 extends over 14 amino acids. Trimming took off 0 bases at V and 4 bases at J, with 10 bases between the two ends. Supplemented by reference TRBV9 and TRBJ1-2, the full variable domain reads DSGVTQTPKHLITATGQRVTLRCSPRSGDLSVYWYQQSLDQGLQFLIQYYNGEERAKGNILERFSAQQFPDLHSELNLSSLELGDSALYFCASSVEPDGYGYTFGSGTRLTVV.

J is TRBJ1-2 and V is TRBV15, with 9 bases aligning to TRBD1. The junction had 7 bases not matched to a gene; V was cut back by 1 base and J by 1 base. The CDR3 sequence is 17 residues long. Germline V lookup: CDR1 LNHNV, CDR2 YYDKDF (reference sequence). The DNA for the CDR3 is TGTGCCACCAGCAGAGTCAAGGGGACAGGGAGTAACTATGGCTACACCTTC. It encodes CATSRVKGTGSNYGYTF.

This clonotype was seen more than once but under ten times. The chain joins TRBV29-1 to TRBJ2-5; a possible D gene is TRBD1 (5 bases). Germline lookup yields CDR1 SQVTM and CDR2 ANQGSEA. V was trimmed by 6 bases and J by 1 base, leaving 15 bases between them. The CDR3 has 14 amino acids. The CDR3 loop reads CSVLDRQFQETQYF. The DNA for the CDR3 is TGCAGCGTGTTAGACAGACAGTTCCAAGAGACCCAGTACTTC.

In this sample, this clonotype turned up a few times. The chain has TRBV4-3 and TRBJ2-3; D not certain. The CDR3 contains 15 residues. From germline, CDR1 is LGHNA and CDR2 YSLEER. Trimming removed 0 bases from V and 0 bases from J, with 7 bases in between. CDR3 residues: CASSQEVASTDTQYF. The DNA for the CDR3 is TGCGCCAGCAGCCAAGAGGTCGCGAGCACAGATACGCAGTATTTT.

The chain links TRBV5-1 to TRBJ2-3; D not resolved. V dropped 3 bases and J dropped 2 bases, with 19 bases sitting between them. The CDR3 has 17 amino acids. CDR1 is SGHRS and CDR2 is YFSETQ in the germline V gene. The CDR3 protein is CASSSAPTHQNTDTQYF. The CDR3 region has the DNA TGCGCCAGCAGCTCAGCGCCCACCCATCAGAACACAGATACGCAGTATTTT.

This clonotype showed up just once. The chain has TRBV10-2 and TRBJ2-1, with TRBD1 matching over 10 bases. This CDR3 has 14 residues. The germline V gene encodes CDR1 WSHSY and CDR2 SAAADI. V was clipped by 2 bases and J by 10 bases; unmatched bases: 5. CDR3 bases: TGCGCCAGCAGTGAGGGGACAGGGGAGGGCGAGCAGTTCTTC. Amino acids: CASSEGTGEGEQFF.

This clonotype was seen more than once but under ten times. V and J are TRBV14 and TRBJ2-5; D is possibly TRBD1 (6 bases). The V end was cut by 1 base, the J end by 11 bases, with 17 bases between. The CDR3 spans 14 residues. CDR1 SGHDN and CDR2 FVKESK come from the germline V gene. The CDR3 region is CASSQGTAYNEQYF. The CDR3 nucleotides read TGTGCCAGCAGCCAAGGGACAGCTTACAATGAGCAGTACTTC. Full variable domain (outside the CDR3, taken from reference TRBV14 and TRBJ2-5): EAGVTQFPSHSVIEKGQTVTLRCDPISGHDNLYWYRRVMGKEIKFLLHFVKESKQDESGMPNNRFLAERTGGTYSTLKVQPAELEDSGVYFCASSQGTAYNEQYFGPGTRLLVL.

This clonotype was recorded a few times. V is TRBV10-3 and J is TRBJ2-7, with D possibly called TRBD1 or TRBD2 (5 bases each). The CDR3 has 14 amino acids. Germline-derived CDR1 and CDR2 are ENHRY and SYGVKD. Trimming left V 6 bases short and J 3 bases short, with 15 bases between. CDR3 DNA sequence: TGTGCCATCAGCCGATCAGGGAGCAACTACGAGCAGTACTTC. It yields the protein CAISRSGSNYEQYF.